This T cell receptor (beta chain) was recovered during a study of somatic mutations in cytotoxic T cells in rheumatoid arthritis. Study outcomes and limitations: Among approximately 60 patients, several showed a largest CD8+ clone that surpassed 20% of CD8+ cells. Significant differences in CD8+ T-cell clonality were not found between rheumatoid arthritis patients and healthy controls (age-matched).

The protocol was immunoSEQ multiplex PCR, while the TCRdb copy is restricted to in-frame clones and leaves out a portion. The data show thousands of clones, roughly 80% seen once. Details on this clone: The antigen is undetermined.

This CDR3 is 18 amino acids long. V lost 7 bases to trimming and J lost 2 bases; unmatched junction nucleotides: 19. In germline, CDR1 is LNHDA, CDR2 SQIVND (reference sequence). This receptor was identified in an adult with rheumatoid arthritis. Material for sequencing was CD8+ T cells sorted from blood. The chain carries TRBV19 and TRBJ1-1, with 7 nucleotides matching TRBD1. The CDR3 protein is CASTIPAHRTGANTEAFF. The CDR3 nucleotides are TGTGCCAGTACTATTCCCGCGCATCGGACAGGTGCTAACACTGAAGCTTTCTTT.